This T cell receptor (beta chain) was retrieved from a study of cytomegalovirus exposure and HLA in healthy donors. Across the whole study: Ancestry clustering placed 70% to 90% of approximately 370 genotyped donors in the Caucasian-associated cluster.

PCR used 60 Vbeta primers and 13 Jbeta primers. As handled by the study authors: Later analysis identified 65 million to 80 million unique TCR beta chains, approximately 10 million shared. Repertoires were generated with immunoSEQ multiplex PCR, while TCRdb's copy carries only in-frame clones and drops some. V and J calls and clone size are given by that table; D and trimming were obtained from the DNA. Seen here are over 120,000 clones, over 80% observed once, and the top ten hold less than 3.5%. Study-wide results and limits: In an earlier analysis, about 87% or about 30%: the productive usage of most TCR beta V segments.

On this clone: Its antigen remains unknown.

Germline CDR1 reads MNHEY; CDR2 reads SVGAGI. V was clipped by 6 bases and J by 5 bases, with 4 bases between them. CDR3 size: 11 residues. The chain recombines TRBV6-5 with TRBJ2-2; D is ambiguous. The sequenced sample was PBMCs. The receptor was derived from a woman aged 30 to 39 in good health and CMV-seronegative. The CDR3 region is CASRRTGELFF. The CDR3 DNA sequence: TGTGCCAGCAGGAGGACCGGGGAGCTGTTTTTT.